Sequencing of this T cell receptor beta chain was carried out in a study of T cells in Graves' hyperthyroidism and ophthalmopathy. Authors of the study amplified TCR beta CDR3 regions from RNA transcripts. The HTBI primer set was used in a first-round RT-PCR of the TCR CDR3. In TCRdb, the multiplex PCR reads were re-called with MiXCR into one record per CDR3 protein. The data contain around 350,000 distinct CDR3 sequences, about 20% of them seen just once; the ten biggest clones take up 3.7%. This clonotype was detected only a few times. Germline assignment: CDR1 LGHNA and CDR2 YNFKEQ. The CDR3 spans 15 residues. V lost 3 bases, J lost 4 bases, and 14 bases lay in between.

The source material was blood. This receptor was taken from a woman under 30 with Graves' hyperthyroidism. This rearrangement joins TRBV4-2 to TRBJ2-3, with a possible D match to TRBD2 (6 bases). CDR3 amino acids: CASSHGLGGSDTQYF. For the CDR3, the DNA is TGTGCCAGCAGCCACGGTCTCGGGGGATCAGATACGCAGTATTTT.